This T cell receptor beta chain was obtained from a study of beta chain features in type 1 diabetes. Study results and caveats: High-TCR-expressing cells could be over-represented by cDNA sequencing. Type 1 diabetes patients had fewer VDJ junction insertions and more deletions. Any HLA effect on TCRB rearrangement was left unresolved by small sub-analyses.

Since all of the isolated RNA was reverse transcribed, expressed TCRB transcripts were what got sequenced. Profiled with immunoSEQ multiplex PCR; TCRdb holds only in-frame clones, not every one. The top ten clones hold roughly 0.025% of a sample with 900,000 or so clones, roughly a sixth of them seen once. Turning to this clone: The target antigen is unknown.

Specimen: naive CD4+ T cells from blood. This receptor was obtained from a woman aged 18-35 years in good health.

The CDR3 DNA sequence: TGTGCCAGCAGCCTCCTTCTGGTTGGGTTATCTGCTGGCTACACCTTC. Encoded protein: CASSLLLVGLSAGYTF. The rearrangement uses TRBV7-9 and TRBJ1-2; D not resolved. The CDR3 is 16 amino acids. Deletions cut 5 bases from V and 7 bases from J, with 23 bases between. Germline-derived CDR1 and CDR2 are SEHNR and FQNEAQ (reference sequence).